Here is one T cell receptor (beta chain) with its context. The target antigen is unknown. Only in-frame clones appear in the TCRdb table, and some are missing; sequencing was by immunoSEQ multiplex PCR. The sample records some 320,000 clones, approximately 86% being singletons. This sample's treatment: over 15 received Ad26.COV2.S at low or high dose, single or two shots; about 5 received placebo; per-sample allocation not given. Collection of samples fell on day 63 after the first vaccine or placebo injection. SARS-CoV-2 spike from the Wuhan strain was encoded by the vaccine, an Ad26 vector. This specimen comes from a study of Ad26.COV2.S vaccination and SARS-CoV-2 variants. The study's findings and limits: The analyses of TCR breadth and depth may have understated the size of total T cell responses. Spike-specific CD8+ and CD4+ T cell responses reportedly showed substantial breadth after vaccination.

From germline, CDR1 is SGHRS and CDR2 YFSETQ. The CDR3 runs 17 residues. V shed 4 bases and J 4 bases; nucleotides not matched to a gene: 14. This clonotype was obtained from a person aged 18-65 years who received the Ad26.COV2.S COVID-19 vaccine or a placebo. V and J are TRBV5-1 and TRBJ1-2; 9 nucleotides match TRBD1. Sample: peripheral blood, taken in a trial of Ad26.COV2.S vaccine versus placebo. In nucleotides, the CDR3 is TGCGCCAGCAGCGCATCATACTCCGCGACAGGGGGCTATGGCTACACCTTC. Translated: CASSASYSATGGYGYTF.